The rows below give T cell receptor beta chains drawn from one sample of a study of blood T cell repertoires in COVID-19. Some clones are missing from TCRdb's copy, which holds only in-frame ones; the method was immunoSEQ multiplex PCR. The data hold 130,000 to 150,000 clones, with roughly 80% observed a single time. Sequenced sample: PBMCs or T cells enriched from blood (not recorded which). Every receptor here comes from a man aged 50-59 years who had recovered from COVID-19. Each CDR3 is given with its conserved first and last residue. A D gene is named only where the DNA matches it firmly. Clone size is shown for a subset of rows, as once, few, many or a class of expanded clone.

CDR3: CASSYSQGMGVYEQYF
DNA: TGTGCCAGCAGTTACTCCCAGGGGATGGGGGTCTACGAGCAGTACTTC
size: -
V: TRBV6-2/TRBV6-3
D: -
J: TRBJ2-7

CDR3: CASSHVRGATSNEQFF
DNA: TGTGCCAGCAGCCATGTTCGGGGGGCTACCTCTAATGAGCAGTTCTTC
size: -
V: TRBV3-1/TRBV3-2
D: -
J: TRBJ2-1

CDR3: CASIRDRENQPQHF
DNA: TGTGCCAGCATCCGGGACAGGGAGAATCAGCCCCAGCATTTT
size: -
V: TRBV6-5
D: TRBD1
J: TRBJ1-5

CDR3: CASSPGQGYNSPLHF
DNA: TGTGCCAGTAGTCCAGGACAGGGTTATAATTCACCCCTCCACTTT
size: -
V: TRBV19
D: TRBD1
J: TRBJ1-6

CDR3: CASSQGRGREQYF
DNA: TGTGCCAGCAGCCAAGGTCGGGGAAGGGAGCAGTACTTC
size: -
V: TRBV14
D: -
J: TRBJ2-7

CDR3: CASSFRQGAYEQYF
DNA: TGTGCCAGCAGCTTTCGACAGGGGGCCTACGAGCAGTACTTC
size: -
V: TRBV7-2
D: TRBD1
J: TRBJ2-7

CDR3: CSVASSGYEQYF
DNA: TGCAGCGTTGCTTCTAGCGGTTACGAGCAGTACTTC
size: -
V: TRBV29-1
D: TRBD2
J: TRBJ2-7

CDR3: CASSSRHLSGNTIYF
DNA: TGTGCCAGCAGCTCTCGACATCTCTCTGGAAACACCATATATTTT
size: -
V: TRBV2
D: -
J: TRBJ1-3

CDR3: CASSLVGRQSSSGANVLTF
DNA: TGTGCCAGCAGCTTGGTAGGCAGGCAGAGTAGCTCTGGGGCCAACGTCCTGACTTTC
size: -
V: TRBV5-4
D: -
J: TRBJ2-6

CDR3: CASSQGVGGYEQYF
DNA: TGCGCCAGCAGCCAGGGGGTCGGGGGGTACGAGCAGTACTTC
size: -
V: TRBV4-1
D: TRBD2
J: TRBJ2-7

CDR3: CASSPDRPQHF
DNA: TGTGCCAGCAGTCCCGACAGGCCCCAGCATTTT
size: -
V: TRBV28
D: -
J: TRBJ1-5

CDR3: CASSQAGTGGRRSYNSPLHF
DNA: TGTGCCAGCAGCCAAGCCGGGACAGGGGGTAGACGGTCCTATAATTCACCCCTCCACTTT
size: -
V: TRBV3-1/TRBV3-2
D: TRBD1
J: TRBJ1-6

CDR3: CASSFQGVYGYTF
DNA: TGTGCCAGCAGCTTCCAGGGGGTCTATGGCTACACCTTC
size: -
V: TRBV7-2
D: TRBD1
J: TRBJ1-2

CDR3: CASSLAGGISYNEQFF
DNA: TGCGCCAGCAGCTTGGCCGGGGGGATCTCCTACAATGAGCAGTTCTTC
size: -
V: TRBV5-1
D: TRBD2
J: TRBJ2-1

CDR3: CASSLSRVLQETQYF
DNA: TGTGCCAGCAGTTTATCACGGGTACTCCAAGAGACCCAGTACTTC
size: -
V: TRBV27
D: -
J: TRBJ2-5

CDR3: CASCTISDTGELFF
DNA: TGTGCTAGTTGCACCATCTCGGACACCGGGGAGCTGTTTTTT
size: -
V: TRBV12-5
D: -
J: TRBJ2-2

CDR3: CASSLSPSGNQPQHF
DNA: TGTGCCAGCAGCTTATCTCCCTCTGGCAATCAGCCCCAGCATTTT
size: -
V: TRBV7-6
D: -
J: TRBJ1-5

CDR3: CASSPNRYGYTF
DNA: TGTGCCAGCAGCCCAAACAGATATGGCTACACCTTC
size: once
V: TRBV27
D: -
J: TRBJ1-2

CDR3: CASSTLAYNEQFF
DNA: TGTGCCAGTAGTACCCTAGCCTACAATGAGCAGTTCTTC
size: few
V: TRBV19
D: -
J: TRBJ2-1

CDR3: CASSSSGGSYNEQFF
DNA: TGTGCCAGTAGTAGTAGCGGGGGTTCCTACAATGAGCAGTTCTTC
size: -
V: TRBV19
D: TRBD2
J: TRBJ2-1

CDR3: CASSRLVSSYNSPLHF
DNA: TGTGCCAGCAGCCGGTTGGTTAGCTCCTATAATTCACCCCTCCACTTT
size: -
V: TRBV5-8
D: -
J: TRBJ1-6

CDR3: CATSRGPGTVGEKLFF
DNA: TGTGCCACCAGCAGAGGCCCTGGGACAGTGGGGGAAAAACTGTTTTTT
size: -
V: TRBV15
D: TRBD1
J: TRBJ1-4

CDR3: CASRAGGGRNTIYF
DNA: TGTGCCAGCAGAGCCGGGGGGGGCCGTAACACCATATATTTT
size: -
V: TRBV6-6
D: -
J: TRBJ1-3

CDR3: CASSFFLAGGRETQYF
DNA: TGTGCCAGCAGCTTCTTCCTAGCGGGGGGTCGAGAGACCCAGTACTTC
size: -
V: TRBV7-9
D: TRBD2
J: TRBJ2-5

CDR3: CASSSLAGQETQYF
DNA: TGTGCCTCGTCATCTCTAGCGGGGCAAGAGACCCAGTACTTC
size: -
V: TRBV30
D: TRBD2
J: TRBJ2-5

CDR3: CATSVGDRVQLYGYTF
DNA: TGTGCCACCAGTGTCGGAGACAGGGTACAGCTCTATGGCTACACCTTC
size: -
V: TRBV24-1
D: TRBD1
J: TRBJ1-2

CDR3: CASSTDRNSYEQYF
DNA: TGTGCCAGTAGTACAGACAGGAACTCCTACGAGCAGTACTTC
size: -
V: TRBV19
D: -
J: TRBJ2-7

CDR3: CASSPGTGVEKLFF
DNA: TGTGCCAGCTCACCCGGGACAGGGGTTGAAAAACTGTTTTTT
size: -
V: TRBV18
D: TRBD1
J: TRBJ1-4

CDR3: CASSPPGTGGNEQYF
DNA: TGTGCCAGCAGTCCTCCCGGGACAGGGGGGAACGAGCAGTACTTC
size: -
V: TRBV7-9
D: TRBD1
J: TRBJ2-7

CDR3: CASSDNRVQNTEAFF
DNA: TGTGCCAGCAGCGATAACAGGGTTCAGAACACTGAAGCTTTCTTT
size: -
V: TRBV7-2
D: -
J: TRBJ1-1

CDR3: CASSLVRAGGAFF
DNA: TGTGCCAGCAGCTTGGTTAGGGCAGGGGGGGCTTTCTTT
size: -
V: TRBV5-6
D: TRBD1
J: TRBJ1-1

CDR3: CASSQDRSGGADTQYF
DNA: TGCGCCAGCAGCCAAGATCGGAGCGGGGGGGCCGATACGCAGTATTTT
size: many
V: TRBV4-1
D: TRBD2
J: TRBJ2-3

CDR3: CASSGTGEASPLHF
DNA: TGCGCCAGCAGTGGGACAGGGGAGGCTTCACCCCTCCACTTT
size: -
V: TRBV10-2
D: TRBD1
J: TRBJ1-6

CDR3: CASSLGLAGVRHSPGELFF
DNA: TGCGCCAGCAGCTTGGGACTAGCGGGGGTAAGGCACAGTCCCGGGGAGCTGTTTTTT
size: -
V: TRBV5-1
D: TRBD2
J: TRBJ2-2

CDR3: CASSRTASGGSYNEQFF
DNA: TGTGCCAGCAGCCGGACCGCAAGCGGGGGCTCCTACAATGAGCAGTTCTTC
size: -
V: TRBV7-2
D: TRBD2
J: TRBJ2-1

CDR3: CAKTHRTGANSPLHF
DNA: TGTGCCAAGACGCACCGGACAGGGGCTAATTCACCCCTCCACTTT
size: -
V: TRBV28
D: TRBD1
J: TRBJ1-6

CDR3: CAWSVLGGYGYTF
DNA: TGTGCCTGGAGTGTACTCGGGGGCTATGGCTACACCTTC
size: -
V: TRBV30
D: -
J: TRBJ1-2

CDR3: CASSLEYLNYGYTF
DNA: TGTGCCAGCAGCTTAGAATACCTAAACTATGGCTACACCTTC
size: few
V: TRBV7-8
D: -
J: TRBJ1-2

CDR3: CASSTDRVRAEAFF
DNA: TGTGCCAGCAGCACGGACAGGGTAAGGGCTGAAGCTTTCTTT
size: -
V: TRBV21-1
D: -
J: TRBJ1-1

CDR3: CASSREGRSPYNEQFF
DNA: TGCGCCAGCAGCCGAGAGGGGAGGTCCCCCTACAATGAGCAGTTCTTC
size: -
V: TRBV4-3
D: -
J: TRBJ2-1

CDR3: CASSYVGTGGGGYTF
DNA: TGCGCCAGCAGCTACGTGGGGACAGGAGGCGGGGGCTACACCTTC
size: -
V: TRBV5-1
D: TRBD1
J: TRBJ1-2

CDR3: CASSVGIRDTYWGTGNTIYF
DNA: TGTGCCAGCAGCGTAGGGATAAGGGACACCTATTGGGGCACTGGAAACACCATATATTTT
size: -
V: TRBV9
D: -
J: TRBJ1-3

CDR3: CASIRDRGAFF
DNA: TGTGCCAGCATTCGGGACAGGGGTGCTTTCTTT
size: -
V: TRBV6-6
D: TRBD1
J: TRBJ1-1